The 25 T cell receptor beta chains below all came from one sample that was sequenced in a study of T cell changes during pregnancy in multiple sclerosis. TCRdb's table, derived via immunoSEQ multiplex PCR, lists solely in-frame clones and lacks some. Of 40,000 to 55,000 clones in the sample, 92% are singletons; the top ten hold 0.25% to 0.3%. The material sequenced was CD4+ T cells from peripheral blood mononuclear cells, taken in the second trimester of pregnancy. Every receptor here comes from a female donor with multiple sclerosis, enrolled in a pregnancy study.

This clone was detected once. The V and J genes are TRBV18 and TRBJ2-4; TRBD2 is a possible D gene (5 bases). The CDR3 runs to 13 residues. Between the trimmed V and J ends, which lost 0 bases and 9 bases, there was a span of 9 bases. Germline V lookup: CDR1 KGHSH, CDR2 LQKENI. The CDR3 protein is CASSPPRAFIQYF. The CDR3 region has the DNA TGTGCCAGCTCACCACCGCGGGCATTCATTCAGTACTTC. The full variable domain, rest sourced from reference TRBV18 and TRBJ2-4, is NAGVMQNPRHLVRRRGQEARLRCSPMKGHSHVYWYRQLPEEGLKFMVYLQKENIIDESGMPKERFSAEFPKEGPSILRIQQVVRGDSAAYFCASSPPRAFIQYFGAGTRLSVL.

The chain employs TRBV10-1 and TRBJ2-2; D is uncertain. Germline-derived CDR1 and CDR2 are WNHNN and SYGVQD (reference sequence). The CDR3 runs 14 residues. Trimming stripped 5 bases from V and 4 bases from J, with 11 bases between. CDR3 amino acids: CASSFSSTTGELFF. The CDR3, as DNA: TGCGCCAGCAGTTTCTCTTCTACCACCGGGGAGCTGTTTTTT.

CDR3 region: CASSFGTSGTSDTQYF. CDR3 in DNA: TGCGCCAGCAGCTTCGGGACTAGCGGGACCTCAGATACGCAGTATTTT. The V gene is TRBV5-1, the J gene TRBJ2-3; 13 bases map to TRBD2. The CDR3 is 16 amino acids. J gave up 4 bases and V 2 bases, and 4 bases lay outside the gene matches. Germline CDR1 SGHRS, CDR2 YFSETQ.

This sequence joins TRBV10-1 and TRBJ2-5; D is unclear. The CDR3 length is 16 residues. The germline V gene has CDR1 WNHNN and CDR2 SYGVQD (reference sequence). V gave up 7 bases and J gave up 1 base, with 19 bases separating them. The CDR3 reads CASIHPELPVQETQYF. CDR3 DNA: TGCGCCAGCATTCACCCTGAGCTCCCCGTCCAAGAGACCCAGTACTTC.

There are a few counts of this clone. The V and J genes are TRBV19 and TRBJ1-1; D possibly corresponds to TRBD1 (5 bases). The CDR3 has 15 residues. In germline, CDR1 is LNHDA, CDR2 SQIVND (reference sequence). Trimming left V 3 bases short and J 3 bases short, with 14 bases between. The CDR3 here is CASSMGFVRDTEAFF. The CDR3 DNA is TGTGCCAGTAGTATGGGTTTCGTCAGGGACACTGAAGCTTTCTTT.

This chain uses TRBV7-9 with TRBJ2-5; perhaps TRBD1 as D (6 bases). The CDR3 spans 16 residues. The V gene lost 0 bases and the J gene lost 5 bases, with 16 bases spanning the gap. Germline V gives CDR1 SEHNR, CDR2 FQNEAQ (reference sequence). Here the CDR3 reads CASSLAPGQGRETQYF. CDR3 nucleotide sequence: TGTGCCAGCAGCTTAGCGCCGGGCCAGGGGCGGGAGACCCAGTACTTC.

J is TRBJ1-2 and V is TRBV19; the D is unclear. V was shortened by 2 bases and J by 4 bases, with 11 bases between the two germline ends. The CDR3 spans 14 residues. Germline CDR1 and CDR2: LNHDA and SQIVND (reference sequence). The CDR3 DNA is TGTGCCAGTAGTATAAGTCCACAGTCCTATGGCTACACCTTC. Encoded protein: CASSISPQSYGYTF.

The CDR3, as DNA: TGTGCCAGTAGTACACAGGGGGTCAGCAATCAGCCCCAGCATTTT. Translation: CASSTQGVSNQPQHF. V and J are TRBV19 and TRBJ1-5; 8 bases align to TRBD1. Germline trimming cut 4 bases from V and 1 base from J; bases unmatched to any gene: 3. The germline gives CDR1 LNHDA, CDR2 SQIVND (reference sequence). This CDR3 region has 15 residues.

The chain uses TRBV7-8 and TRBJ2-7; 10 bases fit TRBD1. V trimming: 5 bases; J trimming: 5 bases; junction bases outside the gene matches: 6. The CDR3 sequence is 14 residues long. The germline V gene encodes CDR1 SGHVS and CDR2 FQNEAQ. CDR3 loop: CASSLRDRGHEQYF. The CDR3 DNA is TGTGCCAGCAGCCTCCGGGACAGGGGCCACGAGCAGTACTTC.

The chain uses TRBV6-5 and TRBJ1-5, with no clear D. This CDR3 region has 14 residues. V was trimmed by 5 bases and J by 4 bases, leaving 12 bases between them. From germline, CDR1 is MNHEY and CDR2 SVGAGI. DNA of the CDR3: TGTGCCAGCAGTCCCCACGGTAGTAATCAGCCCCAGCATTTT. This gives the protein CASSPHGSNQPQHF.

The CDR3 nucleotides read TGTGCCAGCAGCTTAGTAGTCCGCGGGGCAGAGACCCAGTACTTC. This gives the protein CASSLVVRGAETQYF. This chain connects TRBV11-1 to TRBJ2-5; D perhaps matches TRBD2 (6 bases). CDR3 length: 15 amino acids. In germline, CDR1 is SGHAT, CDR2 FQDESV (reference sequence). Deletions cut 1 base from V and 4 bases from J, with 13 bases between.

The chain couples TRBV7-2 to TRBJ1-2; D not resolved. Per germline, CDR1 SGHTA and CDR2 FQGNSA. This CDR3 comprises 14 residues. Trimming stripped 1 base from V and 5 bases from J, with 11 bases between. CDR3 in DNA: TGTGCCAGCAGCTTAGAGTTCTCGGAGTATGGCTACACCTTC. Translating it yields CASSLEFSEYGYTF.

This chain links TRBV14 with TRBJ2-3, with TRBD2 matching 8 bases. CDR1 and CDR2 (germline): SGHDN, FVKESK. The CDR3 runs 18 residues. V trimming: 1 base; J trimming: 3 bases; junction bases outside the gene matches: 12. CDR3 bases: TGTGCCAGCAGCCAAGTCGCTGGGCGGGGGGTAAGGACAGATACGCAGTATTTT. Residues: CASSQVAGRGVRTDTQYF.

This chain uses TRBV4-1 with TRBJ1-6; D gene ambiguous. V gave up 3 bases and J gave up 9 bases, with 15 bases separating them. Germline loops: CDR1 MGHRA, CDR2 YSYEKL. The CDR3 totals 15 residues. The CDR3 DNA follows: TGCGCCAGCAGCCAGAGGGCCGGGTTAGGTTCACCCCTCCACTTT. Residues: CASSQRAGLGSPLHF.

This clone was seen once. This chain uses TRBV6-5 with TRBJ1-1; D is possibly TRBD1 (6 bases). The CDR3 sequence is 12 residues long. Germline V gene lookup returns CDR1 MNHEY and CDR2 SVGAGI. Trimming left V 5 bases short and J 13 bases short, with 17 bases between. This chain's CDR3 is CASSTQQGRGFF. As DNA, the CDR3 is TGTGCCAGCAGTACCCAACAGGGAAGGGGTTTCTTT.

The V gene is TRBV11-2, the J gene TRBJ2-5; D gene unclear. CDR1 is SGHAT, CDR2 FQNNGV, per germline. The CDR3 covers 13 residues. V dropped 1 base and J dropped 2 bases, with 5 bases sitting between them. The CDR3 loop reads CASSLAVQETQYF. In DNA form, the CDR3 reads TGTGCCAGCAGCTTAGCGGTTCAAGAGACCCAGTACTTC.

This sequence joins TRBV10-3 and TRBJ2-7; TRBD2 might be the D (6 bases). CDR3 length: 13 amino acids. The germline CDR1 and CDR2 sequences are ENHRY and SYGVKD. Deletions cut 10 bases from V and 2 bases from J, with 15 bases between. The CDR3: CATRRRDPYEQYF. CDR3 sequence (DNA): TGTGCCACCAGGCGGCGGGACCCCTACGAGCAGTACTTC.

The CDR3 here is CASSPPTGSYEQYF. CDR3 in DNA: TGTGCCAGCAGTCCGCCGACGGGATCCTACGAGCAGTACTTC. The chain has TRBV6-5 and TRBJ2-7, with a possible D match to TRBD2 (5 bases). The V gene's germline CDR1 is MNHEY and CDR2 SVGAGI. The V end lost 5 bases, the J end lost 1 base, and 12 bases lay between the germline ends. CDR3 length equals 14 residues.

J is TRBJ2-7 and V is TRBV4-2; D gene unclear. Germline V gene sequence: CDR1 LGHNA, CDR2 YNFKEQ. The CDR3 totals 16 residues. The V end lost 1 base, the J end lost 0 bases, and 13 bases lay between the germline ends. The DNA of the CDR3 is TGTGCCAGCAGCCAAGTTATAATGCCCAGCTCCTACGAGCAGTACTTC. This translates into CASSQVIMPSSYEQYF.

This clone was seen only once. J is TRBJ1-1 and V is TRBV7-8; D is perhaps TRBD1 (5 bases). This CDR3 spans 13 amino acids. Germline V CDR1 and CDR2: SGHVS, FQNEAQ. V lost 4 bases, J lost 6 bases, and 12 bases lay in between. This chain's CDR3 is CASSSNSRAEAFF. The DNA for the CDR3 is TGTGCCAGCAGCTCTAATTCCAGGGCTGAAGCTTTCTTT.

The J gene is TRBJ2-7, the V gene TRBV5-1, with 9 bases identical to TRBD1. J lost 4 bases, V lost 3 bases, and 11 bases had no gene match. CDR3 length: 16 residues. Looked up from germline, CDR1 is SGHRS and CDR2 is YFSETQ. Written as DNA, the CDR3 is TGCGCCAGCAGCTCGCAACCAACCGGGACAGGGTACGAGCAGTACTTC. Translated, it gives CASSSQPTGTGYEQYF.

The chain is built from TRBV5-1 and TRBJ2-7, with D possibly being TRBD1 (5 bases). Trimming stripped 0 bases from V and 4 bases from J, with 14 bases between. The CDR3 has 15 residues. Germline V CDR1 and CDR2: SGHRS, YFSETQ. This CDR3 reads CASSLGVRAAYEQYF. The CDR3 region has the DNA TGCGCCAGCAGCTTGGGGGTCAGGGCGGCGTACGAGCAGTACTTC.

The chain links TRBV27 to TRBJ2-7, with 8 bases matching TRBD2. The CDR3 extends over 14 amino acids. J lost 7 bases, V lost 5 bases, and 10 bases had no gene match. Germline CDR1 MNHEY, CDR2 SMNVEV (reference sequence). CDR3 sequence (DNA): TGTGCCAGCAGTATGGACTACCGGGGGGGAGAGCAGTACTTC. Its protein is CASSMDYRGGEQYF.

V and J are TRBV14 and TRBJ2-2; 9 bases map to TRBD1. Looked up from germline, CDR1 is SGHDN and CDR2 is FVKESK. This CDR3 has 16 residues. V dropped 1 base and J dropped 2; count of bases not matched to a gene: 2. CDR3 in amino acids: CASSQGGQGNTGELFF. The CDR3, as DNA: TGTGCCAGCAGCCAAGGGGGACAGGGTAACACCGGGGAGCTGTTTTTT.

The chain links TRBV7-2 to TRBJ1-4; TRBD1 matches at 9 bases. Trimming at V came to 5 bases and at J to 13 bases, leaving 14 bases not matched to a gene. This CDR3 is built from 15 residues. The V gene's germline CDR1 is SGHTA and CDR2 FQGNSA. Here the CDR3 reads CASSMTGQGLRGLFF. The CDR3 nucleotides are TGTGCCAGCAGCATGACGGGACAGGGCCTTAGAGGACTGTTTTTT. Complete variable domain (other parts from reference TRBV7-2 and TRBJ1-4): GAGVSQSPSNKVTEKGKDVELRCDPISGHTALYWYRQSLGQGLEFLIYFQGNSAPDKSGLPSDRFSAERTGGSVSTLTIQRTQQEDSAVYLCASSMTGQGLRGLFFGSGTQLSVL.